The rows below give T cell receptor beta chains drawn from one sample of a study of T cells in Graves' hyperthyroidism and ophthalmopathy. MiXCR, run by TCRdb on the multiplex PCR reads, gives a single entry per CDR3 protein. The repertoire holds fewer than 550,000 distinct CDR3 sequences, with about a sixth as singletons. Input material: blood. The receptors come from a woman aged 18-30 years with Graves' hyperthyroidism. Each CDR3 is given with its conserved first and last residue. Fields, in order: D gene, V gene, J gene, clone size, CDR3 DNA, CDR3 protein. D genes are given only for firm matches. Some rows mark clone size as missing; the rest say once, few, many or name a class of expanded clone.

D: TRBD2
V: TRBV13
J: TRBJ2-2
size: many
DNA: TGTGCCAGCAGCTTAGTAGGACTAGCGAACACCGGGGAGCTGTTTTTT
CDR3: CASSLVGLANTGELFF

D: .
V: TRBV6-1
J: TRBJ2-2
size: many
DNA: TGTGCCAGCACCGCGGACTACACCGGGGAGCTGTTTTTT
CDR3: CASTADYTGELFF

D: .
V: TRBV3-1
J: TRBJ1-1
size: many
DNA: TGTGCCAGCAGCCAAGGTGTTGGTTGGAACACTGAAGCTTTCTTT
CDR3: CASSQGVGWNTEAFF

D: TRBD2
V: TRBV20-1
J: TRBJ2-3
size: many
DNA: TGCAGTGCTAGTGTAGGACATAAAACTAGCGGGACAAGCACAGATACGCAGTATTTT
CDR3: CSASVGHKTSGTSTDTQYF

D: .
V: TRBV12-3/TRBV12-4
J: TRBJ2-1
size: many
DNA: TGTGCCAGCAGTTTTAGGAGCGAAGGTGAGCAGTTCTTC
CDR3: CASSFRSEGEQFF

D: TRBD1
V: TRBV11-1
J: TRBJ2-7
size: .
DNA: TGTGCCAGCAGCTTAGAAGGGACAGGGGGCGAGCAGTACTTC
CDR3: CASSLEGTGGEQYF

D: TRBD2
V: TRBV20-1
J: TRBJ2-7
size: .
DNA: TGCAGTGCTAGAGCCGGGACTAGCATTTACGAGCAGTACTTC
CDR3: CSARAGTSIYEQYF

D: .
V: TRBV14
J: TRBJ2-4
size: .
DNA: TGTGCCAGCAGTTCTGGGTCTAGAAAGTACTTC
CDR3: CASSSGSRKYF

D: .
V: TRBV7-3
J: TRBJ2-3
size: few
DNA: TGTGCCAGCAGCTTAACGTTAGGCAGCGGCACAGATACGCAGTATTTT
CDR3: CASSLTLGSGTDTQYF

D: .
V: TRBV3-1
J: TRBJ2-7
size: many
DNA: TGTGCCAGCAGCCCCTATCTCGGGGCAGGGAACGAGCAGTACTTC
CDR3: CASSPYLGAGNEQYF

D: .
V: TRBV5-5
J: TRBJ1-2
size: .
DNA: TGTGCCAGCAGCCCGATCGTGGGGCGCGAGCACTATGGCTACACCTTC
CDR3: CASSPIVGREHYGYTF

D: TRBD2
V: TRBV20-1
J: TRBJ2-7
size: many
DNA: TGCAGTGCTAGCCCAGCGGGGAATTACGAGCAGCACTTC
CDR3: CSASPAGNYEQHF

D: TRBD1
V: TRBV20-1
J: TRBJ2-2
size: few
DNA: TGCAGTGCTAGAGGGGACAGCACCGGGGAGCTGTTTTTT
CDR3: CSARGDSTGELFF

D: TRBD2
V: TRBV5-1
J: TRBJ2-1
size: .
DNA: TGCGCCAGCAGCTTTACTAGCGGCCTCTCCTACAATGAGCAGTTCTTC
CDR3: CASSFTSGLSYNEQFF

D: .
V: TRBV6-1
J: TRBJ1-4
size: many
DNA: TGTGCCAGCATACGGGGGGCTGGTGAAAAACTGTTTTTT
CDR3: CASIRGAGEKLFF

D: TRBD2
V: TRBV6-5
J: TRBJ2-5
size: many
DNA: TGTGCCAGCAGTTACTCGCGGGGGGGCCGAGAGACCCAGTACTTC
CDR3: CASSYSRGGRETQYF

D: TRBD1
V: TRBV11-1
J: TRBJ2-7
size: many
DNA: TGTGCCAGCAGCTTAGCAGGGACAGTCTACGAGCAGTACTTC
CDR3: CASSLAGTVYEQYF

D: .
V: TRBV29-1
J: TRBJ2-3
size: many
DNA: TGCAGCGTCGACATCACAGGGAGCCAAGATACGCAGTATTTT
CDR3: CSVDITGSQDTQYF

D: .
V: TRBV30
J: TRBJ2-5
size: many
DNA: TGTGCCTGGAGCAGAGGGCCAGGGGAACAGGAGACCCAGTACTTC
CDR3: CAWSRGPGEQETQYF

D: TRBD1
V: TRBV20-1
J: TRBJ2-4
size: many
DNA: TGCAGTGCCCAGACAGGGGGAGCCAAAAACATTCAGTACTTC
CDR3: CSAQTGGAKNIQYF

D: TRBD1
V: TRBV29-1
J: TRBJ1-6
size: many
DNA: TGCAGCGTTGCCCGGGACAGTAATTCACCCCTCCACTTT
CDR3: CSVARDSNSPLHF

D: .
V: TRBV24-1
J: TRBJ2-2
size: many
DNA: TGTGCCACCAGTGATCCGGCGGGACGGAAGAACACCGGGGAGCTGTTTTTT
CDR3: CATSDPAGRKNTGELFF

D: TRBD2
V: TRBV30
J: TRBJ2-5
size: many
DNA: TGTGCCTGGGAGCGGGGGGGTGACCAAGAGACCCAGTACTTC
CDR3: CAWERGGDQETQYF

D: TRBD1
V: TRBV11-3
J: TRBJ2-2
size: few
DNA: TGTGCCAGCAGCTCTCAGGGGGCGAACACCGGGGAGCTGTTTTTT
CDR3: CASSSQGANTGELFF

D: .
V: TRBV11-3
J: TRBJ2-5
size: many
DNA: TGTGCCAGCAGCTTCGGTGGGGAACAAGAGACCCAGTACTTC
CDR3: CASSFGGEQETQYF

D: TRBD1
V: TRBV7-3
J: TRBJ2-5
size: many
DNA: TGTGCCAGCAGCCCTGGACAGGGGGGGGCCCAGTACTTC
CDR3: CASSPGQGGAQYF

D: TRBD2
V: TRBV5-1
J: TRBJ2-7
size: few
DNA: TGCGCCAGCAGCTTGGAAGTCGGGGGGGCCTACGAGCAGTACTTC
CDR3: CASSLEVGGAYEQYF

D: .
V: TRBV14
J: TRBJ2-3
size: .
DNA: TGTGCCAGCAGCCAGAGGCGGGGCACAGATACGCAGTATTTT
CDR3: CASSQRRGTDTQYF

D: .
V: TRBV20-1
J: TRBJ1-4
size: many
DNA: TGCAGTGCTAGTATCCGAAGGGAAAAACTGTTTTTT
CDR3: CSASIRREKLFF

D: TRBD2
V: TRBV3-1
J: TRBJ2-1
size: many
DNA: TGTGCCAGCAGCCGTGGGACTAGTCGTGAGCAGTTCTTC
CDR3: CASSRGTSREQFF